A single sample is the source of the 22 T cell receptor beta chains below, sequenced in a study of T cells and Merkel cell carcinoma outcomes. Repertoires were generated with immunoSEQ multiplex PCR, while TCRdb's copy carries only in-frame clones and drops some. The sample holds 7,000 to 10,000 clones, approximately 81% seen once. Material: tumor tissue from Merkel cell carcinoma. These receptors all come from a human donor with Merkel cell carcinoma.

The chain combines TRBV7-9 with TRBJ2-3, with D maybe TRBD2 (6 bases). The CDR3 length is 15 residues. CDR1 is SEHNR and CDR2 is FQNEAQ in the germline V gene (reference sequence). Trimming took off 1 base at V and 3 bases at J, with 11 bases between the two ends. CDR3 DNA sequence: TGTGCCAGCAGCTTAGGCGGGGTTGAGACAGATACGCAGTATTTT. It yields the protein CASSLGGVETDTQYF.

V is TRBV6-5 and J is TRBJ2-3; D is perhaps TRBD2 (7 bases). CDR1 and CDR2 from the germline V gene are MNHEY and SVGAGI. V was pared by 6 bases and J by 7 bases, with 17 bases between. The CDR3 totals 14 residues. CDR3 protein: CASSPGGLRYTQYF. CDR3 nucleotide sequence: TGTGCCAGCAGCCCCGGGGGGCTCAGGTATACGCAGTATTTT.

The CDR3 is CASNLGQQLGDTQYF. DNA for the CDR3: TGTGCCAGCAATCTGGGACAGCAATTAGGAGATACGCAGTATTTT. The J gene is TRBJ2-3, the V gene TRBV5-4; TRBD1 agrees at 7 bases. V gave up 6 bases and J gave up 5 bases; unmatched junction bases: 12. Germline values: CDR1 SGHNT, CDR2 YYREEE (reference sequence). CDR3 length: 15 residues.

The J gene is TRBJ2-7, the V gene TRBV6-1, with D possibly called TRBD1 or TRBD2 (6 bases each). There are 14 residues in the CDR3. CDR1 and CDR2 from the germline V gene are MNHNS and SASEGT. Between the trimmed V and J ends, which lost 3 bases and 2 bases, there was a span of 11 bases. The CDR3 protein is CASSERDTPYEQYF. The CDR3 region has the DNA TGTGCCAGCAGTGAGCGGGACACACCCTACGAGCAGTACTTC.

This chain uses TRBV7-2 with TRBJ2-3; D is ambiguous. CDR1 is SGHTA, CDR2 FQGNSA, per germline. The CDR3 contains 13 residues. Trimming shortened V by 3 bases and J by 3 bases, and 7 bases separated the two germline ends. In nucleotides, the CDR3 is TGTGCCAGCAGCTTGAAAGGTACAGATACGCAGTATTTT. Translating gives CASSLKGTDTQYF.

This clone has only one observation. This chain joins TRBV9 and TRBJ2-2; a weak D match, TRBD2 (6 bases). The germline V gene has CDR1 SGDLS and CDR2 YYNGEE. The CDR3 has 14 amino acids. The V end was cut by 0 bases, the J end by 7 bases, with 10 bases between. CDR3: CASSVGRVGGELFF. CDR3 coding DNA: TGTGCCAGCAGCGTAGGGAGGGTAGGCGGGGAGCTGTTTTTT.

The V and J genes are TRBV11-2 and TRBJ1-1, with D tentatively TRBD1 (5 bases). The CDR3 runs 15 residues. The V end was cut by 3 bases, the J end by 4 bases, with 15 bases between. Germline CDR1 SGHAT, CDR2 FQNNGV. CDR3 in DNA: TGTGCCAGCAGCTTCCTAGGGGTCGAGTTCACTGAAGCTTTCTTT. Residues: CASSFLGVEFTEAFF.

The chain carries TRBV27 and TRBJ1-5; 8 nucleotides agree with TRBD1. CDR3 length: 13 amino acids. Germline CDR1 and CDR2: MNHEY and SMNVEV (reference sequence). The junction had 4 bases not matched to a gene; V was cut back by 5 bases and J by 7 bases. In DNA, the CDR3 is TGTGCCAGCAGTCGGACAGGGCAGCAGCCCCAGCATTTT. Translation gives CASSRTGQQPQHF.

The V gene is TRBV7-9, the J gene TRBJ1-5, with D uncertain. V was clipped by 5 bases and J by 2 bases, with 10 bases between them. From germline, CDR1 is SEHNR and CDR2 FQNEAQ (reference sequence). This CDR3 contains 14 residues. CDR3 loop: CASSPGSGNQPQHF. DNA of the CDR3: TGTGCCAGCAGCCCCGGGTCTGGCAATCAGCCCCAGCATTTT.

The chain carries TRBV5-1 and TRBJ2-7; the match to TRBD1 covers 10 bases. V lost 2 bases, J lost 2 bases, and 4 bases stayed unmatched. This CDR3 is built from 15 residues. The germline CDR1 and CDR2 sequences are SGHRS and YFSETQ. The DNA of the CDR3 is TGCGCCAGCAGCTTAGGGGACAGGGGTCCCTACGAGCAGTACTTC. This sequence encodes CASSLGDRGPYEQYF.

This clone was seen once. The sample has other DNA sequences that encode this CDR3 too. The gene calls are TRBV20-1 and TRBJ2-5; D remains unclear. CDR1 and CDR2 from the germline V gene are DFQATT and SNEGSKA (reference sequence). V lost 1 base, J lost 5 bases, and 5 bases lay in between. CDR3 length: 11 amino acids. CDR3 nucleotide sequence: TGCAGTGCTAGAGTTGTGGAGACCCAGTACTTC. Protein product: CSARVVETQYF.

The CDR3 DNA reads as TGTGCCAGCAGTAATCCGGCAACAGGGTCCCACGAGCAGTACTTC. Protein: CASSNPATGSHEQYF. The rearrangement links TRBV6-5 to TRBJ2-7, with D possibly being TRBD1 (6 bases). Trimming removed 5 bases at V and 5 bases at J, with 19 bases between. The CDR3 is 15 residues long. From germline, CDR1 is MNHEY and CDR2 SVGAGI.

The gene calls are TRBV10-3 and TRBJ2-5; 8 bases fit TRBD2. CDR1 ENHRY and CDR2 SYGVKD come from the germline V gene. This CDR3 is built from 13 residues. Trimming cost V 7 bases and J 5 bases; bases outside gene matches: 6. The CDR3 loop reads CAITGGAGETQYF. The DNA for the CDR3 is TGTGCCATCACGGGGGGGGCCGGCGAGACCCAGTACTTC.

The rearrangement uses TRBV5-1 and TRBJ2-1, with 11 bases aligning to TRBD2. With V trimmed by 4 bases and J by 6 bases, 3 bases remained unmatched. The CDR3 contains 14 residues. CDR1 SGHRS and CDR2 YFSETQ come from the germline V gene. The CDR3 DNA follows: TGCGCCAGCAGCAGGGGGACTAGCGGCAATGAGCAGTTCTTC. This codes for CASSRGTSGNEQFF.

The V call is TRBV21-1, the J call TRBJ2-6; TRBD2, as called in the table, went unchecked against the DNA. TRBV21-1 is a pseudogene segment. The CDR3 contains 16 residues. CDR3: CASSKWRTPGANVLTF. The CDR3, as DNA: TGTGCCAGCAGCAAATGGAGGACCCCTGGGGCCAACGTCCTGACTTTC.

The rearrangement uses TRBV15 and TRBJ2-1; D remains ambiguous. The germline V and J ends were trimmed by 1 base and 5 bases, with 12 bases remaining between them. Germline lookup yields CDR1 LNHNV and CDR2 YYDKDF (reference sequence). This CDR3 contains 15 residues. For the CDR3, the DNA is TGTGCCACCAGCAGAGGGGCCTCTAACAACAATGAGCAGTTCTTC. It is translated as CATSRGASNNNEQFF. Supplemented by reference TRBV15 and TRBJ2-1, the full variable domain reads DAMVIQNPRYQVTQFGKPVTLSCSQTLNHNVMYWYQQKSSQAPKLLFHYYDKDFNNEADTPDNFQSRRPNTSFCFLDIRSPGLGDTAMYLCATSRGASNNNEQFFGPGTRLTVL.

In its sample, this clone was seen once. This chain joins TRBV5-1 and TRBJ2-5; D gene uncertain. Germline lookup yields CDR1 SGHRS and CDR2 YFSETQ. The CDR3 length is 14 residues. Between the trimmed V and J ends, which lost 4 bases and 1 base, there was a span of 11 bases. The CDR3 protein is CASSLGRFQETQYF. CDR3 nucleotide sequence: TGCGCCAGCAGCCTCGGACGGTTCCAAGAGACCCAGTACTTC.

This sequence joins TRBV6-1 and TRBJ1-6; D is unresolved. The CDR3 spans 16 residues. Germline lookup yields CDR1 MNHNS and CDR2 SASEGT. The V and J ends lost 3 bases and 7 bases respectively, with 16 bases between them. CDR3 residues: CASSDFLGPTNSPLHF. CDR3 DNA: TGTGCCAGCAGTGATTTTCTAGGACCGACCAATTCACCCCTCCACTTT.

The chain carries TRBV18 and TRBJ1-1; D remains ambiguous. V was shortened by 2 bases and J by 5 bases, with 9 bases between the two germline ends. The CDR3 sequence is 13 residues long. Germline V gene sequence: CDR1 KGHSH, CDR2 LQKENI. The CDR3 DNA reads as TGTGCCAGCTCACCAGGCCGGTCGACTGAAGCTTTCTTT. Translating it yields CASSPGRSTEAFF.

This chain links TRBV6-1 with TRBJ2-3; D could derive from TRBD1 or TRBD2 (6 bases each). The V end was cut by 4 bases, the J end by 2 bases, with 10 bases between. CDR1 and CDR2 from the germline V gene are MNHNS and SASEGT. The CDR3 runs 14 residues. CDR3 protein: CASSVEGVTDTQYF. CDR3 DNA sequence: TGTGCCAGCAGTGTGGAGGGGGTCACAGATACGCAGTATTTT.

The rearrangement links TRBV14 to TRBJ1-2; 9 nucleotides align to TRBD1. This CDR3 comprises 13 residues. Germline V lookup: CDR1 SGHDN, CDR2 FVKESK. V shed 4 bases, J shed 4 bases, and the junction held 1 base outside the gene matches. CDR3 nucleotide sequence: TGTGCCAGCAGCCGGGACAGGGCCTATGGCTACACCTTC. This translates into CASSRDRAYGYTF.

Only a few counts were recorded for this clone. CDR3 sequence (DNA): TGTGCCAGCAGTCGCAGGGCATCCACTGAAGCTTTCTTT. Amino acid sequence: CASSRRASTEAFF. This chain links TRBV11-3 with TRBJ1-1; D might be TRBD1 (5 bases). V lost 6 bases to trimming and J lost 4 bases, with 12 bases between them. The CDR3 loop spans 13 amino acids. Germline V gene lookup returns CDR1 SGHNT and CDR2 YENEEA.